The rows below give T cell receptor beta chains drawn from one sample of a study of T cells in Graves' hyperthyroidism and ophthalmopathy. In TCRdb, the multiplex PCR reads were re-called with MiXCR into one record per CDR3 protein. The table lists approximately 400,000 distinct CDR3 sequences, about an eighth of them singletons. Material for sequencing was blood. These receptor sequences come from a man in his fifties with Graves' ophthalmopathy. The CDR3 runs from the conserved cysteine through the conserved F or W. The D gene is left open where the match is weak. Size values are once, few and many counts, or a class for expanded clones, and some rows have none.

>TRBJ1-2|TRBV6-5|many|TRBD1
CASSYSRTGGSYGYTF
TGTGCCAGCAGTTACTCCCGGACAGGGGGCAGCTATGGCTACACCTTC
>TRBJ2-5|TRBV15|many|TRBD1
CATSRTGGEETQYF
TGTGCCACCAGCAGGACAGGGGGAGAGGAGACCCAGTACTTC
>TRBJ1-1|TRBV18|many|-
CASSPPIRQNTEAFF
TGTGCCAGCTCACCACCGATTCGGCAGAACACTGAAGCTTTCTTT
>TRBJ2-7|TRBV3-1|once|TRBD2
CASSQEAGVREQYF
TGTGCCAGCAGCCAAGAAGCGGGAGTGCGGGAGCAGTACTTC
>TRBJ1-2|TRBV12-3/TRBV12-4|many|-
CASSQVRNYGYTF
TGTGCCAGCAGTCAAGTACGAAACTATGGCTACACCTTC
>TRBJ1-2|TRBV30|many|-
CASTGTSGYTF
TGTGCCTCCACAGGGACTTCTGGCTACACCTTC
>TRBJ2-7|TRBV12-3/TRBV12-4|few|-
CASSLTGGLSYEQYF
TGTGCCAGCAGTTTGACCGGGGGGCTCTCCTACGAGCAGTACTTC
>TRBJ1-3|TRBV11-2|many|-
CASSARFSGNTIYF
TGTGCCAGCAGCGCACGCTTCTCTGGAAACACCATATATTTT
>TRBJ2-7|TRBV9|many|-
CASSVGTGRSEQYF
TGTGCCAGCAGCGTCGGTACGGGAAGGTCCGAGCAGTACTTC
>TRBJ2-5|TRBV2|few|TRBD2
CASRGLGGRTNF
TGTGCCAGCAGAGGGCTTGGCGGGAGGACAAACTTC
>TRBJ2-5|TRBV20-1|-|-
CSASSSAGRETQYF
TGCAGTGCTAGCTCGTCGGCAGGGAGAGAGACCCAGTACTTC
>TRBJ1-5|TRBV7-3|few|-
CASSLTGREGGTQHF
TGTGCCAGCAGCTTAACCGGCAGGGAGGGGGGGACCCAGCATTTT
>TRBJ1-2|TRBV6-6|many|-
CASSYSGSNYGYTF
TGTGCCAGCAGTTACTCAGGCAGTAACTATGGCTACACCTTC
>TRBJ1-5|TRBV3-1|many|TRBD1
CASSQGPGTEGNQPQHF
TGTGCCAGCAGCCAAGGACCTGGGACAGAGGGCAATCAGCCCCAGCATTTT
>TRBJ2-3|TRBV5-1|many|-
CASSSRISTDTQYF
TGCGCCAGCAGCTCTCGTATAAGCACAGATACGCAGTATTTT
>TRBJ2-1|TRBV2|many|-
CASSEVPFGNEQFF
TGTGCCAGCAGTGAAGTCCCCTTTGGGAATGAGCAGTTCTTC
>TRBJ1-1|TRBV5-1|many|-
CASSLNQVNTEAFF
TGCGCCAGCAGCTTAAATCAAGTGAACACTGAAGCTTTCTTT
>TRBJ1-3|TRBV7-8|-|TRBD1
CASSLRRGLLSGNTIYF
TGTGCCAGCAGCCTACGCAGGGGGCTACTCTCTGGAAACACCATATATTTT
>TRBJ2-1|TRBV3-1|-|TRBD2
CASSLRTSGTYNEQFF
TGTGCCAGCAGCTTGCGGACTAGCGGGACCTACAATGAGCAGTTCTTC
>TRBJ2-4|TRBV5-6|-|-
CASSMREVTKNIQYF
TGTGCCAGCAGCATGAGGGAGGTAACCAAAAACATTCAGTACTTC
>TRBJ1-1|TRBV7-6|many|-
CASSLLRVGTEAFF
TGTGCCAGCAGCCTACTCCGGGTGGGCACTGAAGCTTTCTTT
>TRBJ1-1|TRBV30|many|-
CAWSIGGGWRLAEAFF
TGTGCCTGGAGTATAGGGGGAGGGTGGCGGTTGGCTGAAGCTTTCTTT
>TRBJ2-3|TRBV5-4|-|TRBD2
CASSPRLAGDADTQYF
TGTGCCAGCAGCCCAAGACTAGCGGGAGACGCAGATACGCAGTATTTT
>TRBJ1-4|TRBV2|many|-
CASSEEVLGKLFF
TGTGCCAGCAGTGAGGAGGTTCTCGGGAAACTGTTTTTT
>TRBJ2-5|TRBV28|many|-
CASIPGREETQYF
TGTGCCAGCATTCCTGGCAGGGAAGAGACCCAGTACTTC
>TRBJ1-2|TRBV4-1|few|TRBD1
CASSQAQTGGGLGYTF
TGCGCCAGCAGCCAAGCCCAGACAGGGGGAGGACTCGGCTACACCTTC
>TRBJ2-7|TRBV20-1|-|TRBD2
CSAPGLAGSYEQYF
TGCAGTGCGCCGGGACTAGCGGGAAGCTACGAGCAGTACTTC
>TRBJ2-1|TRBV15|few|-
CATSRALPEQFF
TGTGCCACCAGCAGAGCCCTCCCGGAGCAGTTCTTC
>TRBJ2-1|TRBV11-2|many|TRBD2
CASSSGTSGMNEQFF
TGTGCCAGCAGCTCCGGGACTAGCGGGATGAATGAGCAGTTCTTC
>TRBJ2-2|TRBV7-3|few|-
CASSKTGYPGELFF
TGTGCCAGCAGCAAAACAGGTTATCCTGGGGAGCTGTTTTTT
>TRBJ2-1|TRBV6-1|-|TRBD1
CASSANTGTGVNEQFF
TGTGCCAGCAGTGCCAATACCGGGACAGGGGTCAATGAGCAGTTCTTC
>TRBJ2-3|TRBV18|-|TRBD2
CASSPPTGRATDTQYF
TGTGCCAGCTCACCACCGACCGGGAGGGCCACAGATACGCAGTATTTT